The 18 T cell receptor beta chains in this list originate from one sample, sequenced in a study of shared clonotypes between healthy human individuals. Sequencing was performed with immunoSEQ multiplex PCR; in TCRdb, only in-frame clones are kept and a portion is missing. In the table there are a few million clones, 85% to 95% of which are singletons. The material sequenced was naive CD4+ T cells from PBMCs. Subset: CD45RA+ positively selected. The receptor source for this set is a man aged 18 to 29 in good health. Some clones in this sample may be carry-over from other donors' samples.

The chain uses TRBV15 and TRBJ2-2, with 7 nucleotides matching TRBD1. The CDR3 is 14 amino acids. Germline CDR1 and CDR2: LNHNV and YYDKDF (reference sequence). Trimming cost V 0 bases and J 7 bases; bases outside gene matches: 2. CDR3 in DNA: TGTGCCACCAGCAGAGATACAGGGGTCGGGGAGCTGTTTTTT. Amino acid sequence: CATSRDTGVGELFF. The complete variable domain, with remaining parts taken from reference TRBV15 and TRBJ2-2, reads DAMVIQNPRYQVTQFGKPVTLSCSQTLNHNVMYWYQQKSSQAPKLLFHYYDKDFNNEADTPDNFQSRRPNTSFCFLDIRSPGLGDTAMYLCATSRDTGVGELFFGEGSRLTVL.

The rearrangement uses TRBV9 and TRBJ2-1, with TRBD2 matching 9 bases. The CDR3 sequence is 16 residues long. CDR1 and CDR2 from the germline V gene are SGDLS and YYNGEE. V lost 4 bases and J lost 8; bases outside the gene matches: 13. CDR3 sequence (DNA): TGTGCCAGCAGCCCCCGAACACTAGCGGGTGGTGATGAGCAGTTCTTC. Its protein product is CASSPRTLAGGDEQFF.

The chain has TRBV6-6 and TRBJ1-4, with no clear D. V lost 5 bases, J lost 7 bases, and 14 bases lay in between. The CDR3 spans 14 residues. CDR1 is MNHNY, CDR2 SVGAGI, per germline (reference sequence). This chain's CDR3 is CASSQHGRSEKLFF. The CDR3 coding sequence is TGTGCCAGCAGTCAGCACGGGAGATCTGAAAAACTGTTTTTT.

This clone appeared a few times. The chain carries TRBV5-1 and TRBJ2-7; D remains ambiguous. From germline, CDR1 is SGHRS and CDR2 YFSETQ. Between the trimmed V and J ends, which lost 0 bases and 3 bases, there was a span of 4 bases. The CDR3 is 12 amino acids. CDR3 sequence: CASSLGYYEQYF. Written as DNA, the CDR3 is TGCGCCAGCAGCTTGGGTTACTACGAGCAGTACTTC. The entire variable domain, with the rest obtained from reference TRBV5-1 and TRBJ2-7, is as follows: KAGVTQTPRYLIKTRGQQVTLSCSPISGHRSVSWYQQTPGQGLQFLFEYFSETQRNKGNFPGRFSGRQFSNSRSEMNVSTLELGDSALYLCASSLGYYEQYFGPGTRLTVT.

Worth noting for this clone: Other DNA sequences within the sample encode an identical CDR3. The CDR3 spells CASSELDQPQHF. The CDR3 DNA follows: TGTGCCAGCAGTGAATTGGATCAGCCCCAGCATTTT. The V call is TRBV6-1, the J call TRBJ1-5; D unclear. This CDR3 spans 12 amino acids. V lost 2 bases, J lost 5 bases, and 4 bases lay in between. The germline V gene encodes CDR1 MNHNS and CDR2 SASEGT.

V is TRBV2 and J is TRBJ1-1; D may be TRBD1 (6 bases). The V end lost 6 bases, the J end lost 1 base, and 21 bases lay between the germline ends. Germline CDR1 and CDR2: SNHLY and FYNNEI. The CDR3 covers 17 residues. The DNA for the CDR3 is TGTGCCAGCAGGGGATACATACAGGGCGGGGCGAACACTGAAGCTTTCTTT. It specifies CASRGYIQGGANTEAFF.

This sequence joins TRBV2 and TRBJ2-3, with a tentative D call TRBD2 (6 bases). Trimming cost V 8 bases and J 2 bases, with 14 bases left between them. Per the germline V gene, CDR1 is SNHLY and CDR2 is FYNNEI. This CDR3 is built from 14 residues. The CDR3: CASRPGDHTDTQYF. DNA for the CDR3: TGTGCCAGCCGACCGGGGGACCACACAGATACGCAGTATTTT.

CDR3 bases: TGTGCCAGCAGTGATGAGGGCGCTTTGGACACTGAAGCTTTCTTT. It specifies CASSDEGALDTEAFF. The gene calls are TRBV25-1 and TRBJ1-1; no firm D call. V was clipped by 3 bases and J by 3 bases, with 14 bases between them. The CDR3 loop spans 15 amino acids. Germline V gives CDR1 MGHDK, CDR2 SYGVNS.

The gene calls are TRBV7-9 and TRBJ2-6; TRBD2 matches 11 bases. Trimming cost V 5 bases and J 0 bases; bases outside gene matches: 6. CDR3 length equals 18 residues. Germline assignment: CDR1 SEHNR and CDR2 FQNEAQ (reference sequence). The CDR3, as DNA: TGTGCCAGCAGCCCAGGACTAGCGGGCTACTCTGGGGCCAACGTCCTGACTTTC. Protein sequence: CASSPGLAGYSGANVLTF.

The chain carries TRBV11-2 and TRBJ2-5, with 8 bases identical to TRBD1. This CDR3 has 14 residues. Germline V gene sequence: CDR1 SGHAT, CDR2 FQNNGV. J gave up 4 bases and V 3 bases, and 4 bases lay outside the gene matches. The CDR3 sequence is CASSFGQGRETQYF. CDR3 bases: TGTGCCAGCAGCTTCGGACAGGGTCGAGAGACCCAGTACTTC.

The chain joins TRBV4-3 to TRBJ1-4, with 7 positions matching TRBD1. Germline loops: CDR1 LGHNA, CDR2 YSLEER. The length of the CDR3 is 15 residues. The trim removed 4 bases at V and 4 bases at J, leaving 6 bases unmatched. The CDR3 DNA follows: TGCGCCAGCAGCCGCAGCAGGGGGAGTAATGAAAAACTGTTTTTT. This sequence encodes CASSRSRGSNEKLFF.

Remarks on this clone: This same CDR3 is encoded by further DNA sequences in the sample. This chain links TRBV6-6 with TRBJ2-3, with 12 bases lining up with TRBD2. CDR3 length equals 16 residues. The germline CDR1 and CDR2 sequences are MNHNY and SVGAGI (reference sequence). Trimming at V came to 6 bases and at J to 0 bases, leaving 4 bases not matched to a gene. CDR3 nucleotides: TGTGCCAGCAGCCTGGGACTAGCGGGCAGCACAGATACGCAGTATTTT. Encoded protein: CASSLGLAGSTDTQYF.

The CDR3 here is CASSGPGTGYEQYF. CDR3 sequence (DNA): TGCGCCAGCAGCGGCCCCGGGACAGGCTACGAGCAGTACTTC. The chain has TRBV5-1 and TRBJ2-7, with 8 nucleotides matching TRBD1. This CDR3 comprises 14 residues. The V segment lost 4 bases and the J segment 3 bases; nucleotides outside the gene matches: 6. Germline CDR1 reads SGHRS; CDR2 reads YFSETQ.

The chain joins TRBV5-1 to TRBJ2-5; D gene ambiguous. V was shortened by 4 bases and J by 5 bases, with 9 bases between the two germline ends. Germline-derived CDR1 and CDR2 are SGHRS and YFSETQ. The CDR3 extends over 12 amino acids. The CDR3 DNA sequence: TGCGCCAGCAGCCCGGTTGGGGAGACCCAGTACTTC. Protein product: CASSPVGETQYF.

The gene calls are TRBV27 and TRBJ1-1, with D perhaps matching TRBD1 (5 bases). The CDR3 is 14 residues long. V lost 0 bases and J 0 bases, leaving 5 bases between the germline ends. Germline values: CDR1 MNHEY, CDR2 SMNVEV (reference sequence). The CDR3 protein is CASSLSGVNTEAFF. The CDR3 DNA is TGTGCCAGCAGTTTATCAGGGGTGAACACTGAAGCTTTCTTT.

This clone was counted once. Other DNA sequences in the same sample also yield this CDR3. The chain recombines TRBV5-1 with TRBJ2-3; D might be TRBD1 or TRBD2, each matching 5 bases. This CDR3 has 14 amino acids. Germline V gene sequence: CDR1 SGHRS, CDR2 YFSETQ. Trimming took 4 bases from V and 1 from J, leaving 10 bases between them. CDR3 loop: CASSLGTGTDTQYF. The CDR3 DNA reads TGCGCCAGCAGCCTCGGGACGGGCACAGATACGCAGTATTTT.

The chain couples TRBV18 to TRBJ1-5, with D possibly being TRBD1 (5 bases). CDR1 is KGHSH, CDR2 LQKENI, per germline. The CDR3 has 13 residues. The ends were cut back, 4 bases at V and 7 bases at J, with 11 bases in the middle. CDR3 residues: CASSRGDGQPQHF. CDR3 sequence (DNA): TGTGCCAGCTCACGAGGGGACGGACAGCCCCAGCATTTT.

This chain connects TRBV28 to TRBJ1-3; D ambiguous. Trimming cost V 4 bases and J 4 bases, with 11 bases left between them. This CDR3 contains 14 residues. The germline V gene has CDR1 MDHEN and CDR2 SYDVKM. DNA of the CDR3: TGTGCCAGCAGTTCTATTAACCCCGGAAACACCATATATTTT. It specifies CASSSINPGNTIYF.